What follows describes a single T cell receptor (beta chain). These data belong to a study of blood T cell repertoires in COVID-19. Generated by immunoSEQ multiplex PCR, the TCRdb table keeps only in-frame clones and is missing some. This table holds 140,000 to 150,000 clones, approximately 80% found once. This TCR was sampled from a human donor in a cohort sampled during active COVID-19. Sequencing input: peripheral blood.

The DNA for the CDR3 is TGTGCCATCAGGGACAGCGCGAACACCGGGGAGCTGTTTTTT. Translating gives CAIRDSANTGELFF. This rearrangement joins TRBV10-3 to TRBJ2-2; D possibly corresponds to TRBD1 (6 bases). V was pared by 6 bases and J by 0 bases, with 8 bases between. In germline, CDR1 is ENHRY, CDR2 SYGVKD. This CDR3 is built from 14 residues.